The clone carrying this T cell receptor (beta chain) was observed once. Its antigen remains unknown. The data derive from a study of graft-versus-host responses after intestinal transplantation. Regarding the study as a whole: GvH clones detected in recipient marrow included some appearing first in ileum or blood.

Germline CDR1 reads SGDLS; CDR2 reads YYNGEE. The CDR3 runs 19 residues. Germline trimming cut 0 bases from V and 2 bases from J; bases unmatched to any gene: 8. TCRdb's table, derived via immunoSEQ multiplex PCR, lists solely in-frame clones and lacks some. This sample yields under 65,000 clones, of which approximately 94% are seen a single time; 0.38% belongs to the top ten. The receptor's source is a human donor who was the organ donor for an intestinal transplant. The sequencing used unstimulated CD4+ T cells sorted from spleen or lymph node cells, collected before transplant. The chain joins TRBV9 to TRBJ2-3, with 14 bases matching TRBD2. The CDR3 DNA follows: TGTGCCAGCAGCGTAGGTCCAGGGGGACTAGCGGGGGTCACAGATACGCAGTATTTT. Translating gives CASSVGPGGLAGVTDTQYF.